These 21 T cell receptor beta chains originate from one sample sequenced in a study of lymphopenia after photon versus proton radiotherapy. Method: immunoSEQ multiplex PCR; TCRdb's copy keeps in-frame clones and lacks some. The sample shows 30,000 to 40,000 clones, 75% to 90% of them seen only once. Here the sequenced sample was peripheral blood, taken from a patient treated with proton-based radiotherapy. The receptors shown here come from a woman between 65 and 79 years old with pancreatic cancer.

The chain combines TRBV6-4 with TRBJ1-5; no clear D gene. In germline, CDR1 is MRHNA, CDR2 SNTAGT. This CDR3 region has 13 residues. Trimming pared 3 bases from V and 5 bases from J, leaving 8 bases between. CDR3 amino acids: CASSESRHQPQHF. In DNA form, the CDR3 reads TGTGCCAGCAGTGAATCTAGACATCAGCCCCAGCATTTT.

The chain links TRBV19 to TRBJ2-1; 13 bases are a match to TRBD2. The V segment lost 4 bases and the J segment 3 bases; nucleotides outside the gene matches: 6. The CDR3 totals 17 residues. CDR1 is LNHDA, CDR2 SQIVND, per germline (reference sequence). DNA for the CDR3: TGTGCCAGTAGTACGACTAGCGGGAGGCGAAACTACAATGAGCAGTTCTTC. Residues: CASSTTSGRRNYNEQFF.

The genes are TRBV6-1 and TRBJ1-5; D is unresolved. V gave up 6 bases and J gave up 6 bases, with 15 bases separating them. Germline assignment: CDR1 MNHNS and CDR2 SASEGT. The CDR3 is 14 residues long. DNA of the CDR3: TGTGCCAGCAGAGAGAACAGTGATCTTCAGCCCCAGCATTTT. Translated, it gives CASRENSDLQPQHF.

The rearrangement uses TRBV10-3 and TRBJ1-3; D not resolved. The germline V gene encodes CDR1 ENHRY and CDR2 SYGVKD. The length of the CDR3 is 16 residues. V lost 5 bases and J 0 bases, leaving 14 bases between the germline ends. As DNA, the CDR3 is TGTGCCATCAGTAGTCACACATTAAACTCTGGAAACACCATATATTTT. Residues: CAISSHTLNSGNTIYF.

This sequence joins TRBV6-6 and TRBJ1-1; the match to TRBD1 covers 8 bases. V dropped 2 bases and J dropped 5; count of bases not matched to a gene: 10. This CDR3 is built from 16 residues. Germline CDR1 MNHNY, CDR2 SVGAGI (reference sequence). CDR3 DNA: TGTGCCAGCAGTTACAACATTCAGGGGGCGAGGACTGAAGCTTTCTTT. Encoded protein: CASSYNIQGARTEAFF.

V and J are TRBV7-9 and TRBJ1-2; D might be TRBD1 (6 bases). Germline-derived CDR1 and CDR2 are SEHNR and FQNEAQ (reference sequence). The CDR3 spans 16 residues. V lost 5 bases and J lost 2, with 18 bases in between. This CDR3 reads CASSITQGHQNYGYTF. DNA for the CDR3: TGTGCCAGCAGCATAACCCAGGGGCACCAAAACTATGGCTACACCTTC.

The table lists this clone with a count of one. This sequence joins TRBV18 and TRBJ2-5; D is ambiguous. CDR3 size: 16 residues. In germline, CDR1 is KGHSH, CDR2 LQKENI. The germline V and J ends were trimmed by 4 bases and 1 base, with 16 bases remaining between them. In DNA, the CDR3 is TGTGCCAGCTCACTGTCCCCGCCTAGGGCCCAAGAGACCCAGTACTTC. Its translation: CASSLSPPRAQETQYF.

The chain employs TRBV6-4 and TRBJ1-5; maybe TRBD1 (6 bases). Germline CDR1 is MRHNA and CDR2 is SNTAGT. CDR3 length: 16 amino acids. V gave up 2 bases and J gave up 5 bases, with 16 bases separating them. This CDR3 reads CASSDRQGKDDQPQHF. CDR3 bases: TGTGCCAGCAGTGACCGGCAGGGGAAGGACGATCAGCCCCAGCATTTT.

The CDR3 DNA reads TGTGCCTGGAGGAAGTCAAATGAGCAGTTCTTC. Protein product: CAWRKSNEQFF. The V call is TRBV30, the J call TRBJ2-1; no firm D call. The CDR3 is 11 amino acids. V was cut by 3 bases and J by 7 bases, with 7 bases left in between. Germline V gene sequence: CDR1 GTSNPN, CDR2 SVGIG (reference sequence).

The V gene is TRBV6-5, the J gene TRBJ2-1; 10 bases map to TRBD2. The V and J ends lost 6 bases and 8 bases, in that order; junction bases with no gene match: 10. Germline V CDR1 and CDR2: MNHEY, SVGAGI. This CDR3 has 15 amino acids. CDR3 protein: CASRPSGSVVDEQFF. CDR3 nucleotide sequence: TGTGCCAGCAGACCTAGCGGGAGTGTCGTCGATGAGCAGTTCTTC.

The V gene is TRBV19, the J gene TRBJ1-1; 7 bases agree with TRBD1. CDR3 length: 13 residues. The V gene end was trimmed by 6 bases and the J gene end by 5 bases; junction bases not matched to a gene: 6. Germline CDR1 LNHDA, CDR2 SQIVND (reference sequence). CDR3 amino acids: CASRTGRETEAFF. The DNA of the CDR3 is TGTGCCAGTAGGACAGGGCGTGAGACTGAAGCTTTCTTT.

The chain joins TRBV5-1 to TRBJ1-1, with 9 bases matching TRBD1. The CDR3 spans 16 residues. CDR1 and CDR2 (germline): SGHRS, YFSETQ. V trimming: 4 bases; J trimming: 0 bases; junction bases outside the gene matches: 7. CDR3: CASSPGQGNMNTEAFF. The CDR3 bases are TGCGCCAGCAGCCCAGGACAGGGGAACATGAACACTGAAGCTTTCTTT. Looking up the rest from reference TRBV5-1 and TRBJ1-1 gives the full variable domain: KAGVTQTPRYLIKTRGQQVTLSCSPISGHRSVSWYQQTPGQGLQFLFEYFSETQRNKGNFPGRFSGRQFSNSRSEMNVSTLELGDSALYLCASSPGQGNMNTEAFFGQGTRLTVV.

The rearrangement links TRBV2 to TRBJ1-2; D gene unclear. Germline loops: CDR1 SNHLY, CDR2 FYNNEI. The CDR3 covers 13 residues. V was shortened by 4 bases and J by 6 bases, with 12 bases between the two germline ends. CDR3 nucleotides: TGTGCCAGCAGTGCCGAATTAGGGAATGGCTACACCTTC. Protein sequence: CASSAELGNGYTF.

The CDR3 DNA is TGTGCCAGCAGCGATCGGCGACTAGCGGGAGAGAGGGGGTACGAGCAGTACTTC. Translation gives CASSDRRLAGERGYEQYF. The rearrangement joins TRBV7-8 to TRBJ2-7, with 12 bases that match TRBD2. Germline V CDR1 and CDR2: SGHVS, FQNEAQ. V trimming: 5 bases; J trimming: 4 bases; junction bases outside the gene matches: 15. The CDR3 runs to 18 residues.

The chain carries TRBV19 and TRBJ2-3; D could derive from TRBD1 or TRBD2 (5 bases each). Deletions cut 10 bases from V and 1 base from J, with 15 bases between. The V gene's germline CDR1 is LNHDA and CDR2 SQIVND (reference sequence). The CDR3 contains 14 residues. The CDR3 is CATEEGPGTDTQYF. The CDR3 bases are TGTGCCACAGAAGAGGGACCGGGCACAGATACGCAGTATTTT.

The rearrangement joins TRBV6-6 to TRBJ1-4, with 7 nucleotides matching TRBD1. Germline-derived CDR1 and CDR2 are MNHNY and SVGAGI (reference sequence). This CDR3 has 15 amino acids. V shed 8 bases and J 0 bases; nucleotides not matched to a gene: 6. CDR3 nucleotide sequence: TGTGCCAGCGGGCGGGACAGTGCAACTAATGAAAAACTGTTTTTT. Translated: CASGRDSATNEKLFF.

The rearrangement joins TRBV6-1 to TRBJ2-7, with a tentative D call TRBD2 (6 bases). V was pared by 4 bases and J by 6 bases, with 22 bases between. This CDR3 contains 16 residues. Looked up from germline, CDR1 is MNHNS and CDR2 is SASEGT. CDR3 nucleotide sequence: TGTGCCAGCAGTGCCGGACCGGGGGTACCTCGGACCGAGCAGTACTTC. Protein: CASSAGPGVPRTEQYF.

The chain employs TRBV7-9 and TRBJ1-6; 8 bases fit TRBD1. J lost 14 bases, V lost 0 bases, and 12 bases had no gene match. Looked up from germline, CDR1 is SEHNR and CDR2 is FQNEAQ (reference sequence). CDR3 length equals 16 residues. CDR3 in amino acids: CASSLAPPGQGGSLHF. The CDR3 DNA reads TGTGCCAGCAGCTTAGCCCCCCCCGGACAGGGCGGGTCCCTCCACTTT.

The V call is TRBV7-2, the J call TRBJ2-5; 12 nucleotides match TRBD2. In germline, CDR1 is SGHTA, CDR2 FQGNSA. The CDR3 loop spans 17 amino acids. Losses at the gene ends were 5 bases for V and 2 bases for J; bases not matched to a gene: 9. CDR3 nucleotides: TGTGCCAGCAGCCGCGGGCCACTAGCGGGAGGACAAGAGACCCAGTACTTC. Translated, it gives CASSRGPLAGGQETQYF.

CDR3 loop: CASSIIQGAGGPNEQFF. As DNA, the CDR3 is TGTGCCAGTAGTATAATCCAAGGAGCGGGAGGGCCGAATGAGCAGTTCTTC. The V call is TRBV19, the J call TRBJ2-1, with 10 positions matching TRBD2. Germline V lookup: CDR1 LNHDA, CDR2 SQIVND (reference sequence). After removal of 2 bases from V and 7 bases from J, the junction contained 11 bases not matched to a gene. The CDR3 loop spans 17 amino acids.

V is TRBV5-1 and J is TRBJ1-2; a weak D match, TRBD1 (5 bases). The CDR3 runs 13 residues. With 4 bases removed from V and 7 bases from J, the gap between germline ends came to 14 bases. From germline, CDR1 is SGHRS and CDR2 YFSETQ. The CDR3 sequence is CASSLTGTAGYTF. Here the CDR3 DNA reads TGCGCCAGCAGCCTGACCGGGACTGCTGGCTACACCTTC.